Listed here is a single TCR beta chain. Its antigen is still unknown. Base-call qualities are not available, and no considerably larger clone is one nucleotide away. The sample belongs to a study of cytomegalovirus exposure and HLA in healthy donors (dated by TCRdb to 2016 to 2017). Context from the whole study: In an earlier analysis of approximately 500 of the donors, 250 to 350 Gb of sequence data and 90 million to 120 million unique TCR beta sequences from about 179 million T cells were reported. Around 330 gigabases of sequencing data and around 88 million unique TCR sequences made up an early release that covered under 750 HLA-typed donors. The genetic ancestry cluster associated with self-reported Caucasian donors included roughly 84% of the 300 to 400 genotyped donors. The study was designed to test whether signatures of past pathogen exposure could be identified by cataloging public T cell receptors. The T cell repertoires of roughly 660 subjects were profiled by immunosequencing and related to cytomegalovirus serostatus. A separate validation cohort of approximately 120 different subjects was used in addition to the approximately 700-subject first cohort. To predict cytomegalovirus infection status, the study combined high-throughput TCR immunosequencing, statistical association of individual TCRs with disease status, and machine learning. To study patterns of TCR occurrence, a later analysis re-analyzed previously published TCR beta repertoires from several hundred donors and added high-resolution HLA genotyping. Rather than using new phenotypic data, the later analysis identified candidate immune exposures from TCR beta sequences and from how often those sequences occurred across donors. An earlier analysis of fewer than 750 of the donors used high-throughput TCR beta sequencing to judge whether each TCR beta V gene segment behaved as functional or pseudogenic. Donor age, sex, ethnicity and CMV serostatus were collected together with the repertoire data. A later genetic analysis used genome-wide SNP genotypes for about 65% of the 666 donors, treating that subset as a discovery cohort. Every repertoire in the discovery cohort had been generated on one and the same sequencing platform. Both class I and class II loci were covered by HLA typing, at four-digit resolution. Typing coverage varied by locus: about 620-640 donors for A, B, C, DRB1 and DQB1; around 560 for DQA1; approximately 570 for DPA1; 400 to 480 for DPB1. Four to six DR-DQ haplotypes were handled as single units for association and clustering, since linkage in the cohort was strong. Among some 400 genotyped donors of the cohort, an average of about 240,000 unique TCR beta nucleotide sequences were sequenced per donor, around a sixth of them non-productive. Summary of the overall study and its limitations: Presence/absence analyses assumed roughly uniform sequencing depth across donors, an assumption that may not hold. Three of the identified cytomegalovirus-associated TCR beta chains were confirmed in vitro to be specific for cytomegalovirus antigens. An association between a missense DCLRE1C variant and V-gene and J-gene trimming of TCR beta chains was found in a later genetic analysis and replicated in an independent cohort. HLA typing was unavailable for some donors at each locus, so association tests used only the typed subset. At a false discovery rate of 0.05, a later analysis linked about 16,000 TCR beta sequences to specific HLA alleles. Linkage disequilibrium might explain the correlated functional status among segregating V segments, but an unknown experimental factor could not be excluded. A later genetic analysis reported fewer N-insertions in productive TCRs among donors in an Asian-associated ancestry cluster than the approximately 700-donor mean. Compared with equally common non-associated chains, HLA-associated TCR beta chains in a later analysis were more clonally expanded and had lower generation probabilities. CMV serostatus was the only immune exposure information available for the cohort. A later analysis reported that several top co-occurrence clusters appeared linked to parvovirus B19, influenza, CMV and Epstein-Barr virus. A further reported finding was that TCR beta sequences accurately predicted the HLA-A and HLA-B alleles for most subjects in the first cohort. It was suggested by the authors that the approach could potentially be generalized to other disease states and immunological phenotypes. In an earlier analysis of around 600 of the donors, most TCR beta V segments were observed in productive rearrangements about 87% or about 30% of the time, broadly matching IMGT annotations. In the study, around 150 TCR beta chains were listed as associated with cytomegalovirus. A cluster of highly shared sequence variants was judged likely to be a technical artifact of the sequencing pipeline. Cytomegalovirus status was reported to be diagnosed by the classifier with high specificity and sensitivity in both the original and validation cohorts. Over 15 rarely observed V segments, including chromosome 9 orphons, were excluded from the earlier analysis of almost 600 of the donors because counts were too low. A later analysis found that TCR association rates varied across HLA loci, with DRB1 alleles showing the most associated TCRs and HLA-C alleles the fewest. The cohort was sequenced for TCR beta chains only, and without alpha or paired-chain data the features that could be detected were limited. A later analysis found that most CMV-associated TCR beta chains appeared HLA-restricted, with HLA associations seemingly driven largely by CMV exposure. Across donors, most TCR sequences were observed very rarely, whereas some public TCRs were present in many individuals. Strong co-occurrence of HLA alleles, especially DR and DQ, made assigning TCR associations to individual alleles difficult.

The receptor library was made with the immunoSEQ multiplex PCR assay. For the multiplex PCR, a mixture combining 60 forward primers for TCR Vbeta segments and 13 reverse primers for TCR Jbeta segments was used. Amplification of the CDR3 region of rearranged TCR beta genes was performed with a multiplex PCR assay on genomic DNA. The Illumina HiSeq System was used to sequence the amplified TCR beta libraries as 87-base-pair reads. The published analysis was carried out like this. A later analysis tallied approximately 87 million unique TCR beta chains across the 640 or so repertoires, and around 12 million of those chains were shared by two or more donors. To remove PCR and sequencing errors, raw reads were error-corrected and collapsed into unique sequences using a nearest-neighbor algorithm that merged closely related sequences. V, D and J gene segments were assigned by aligning CDR3 sequences to IMGT reference sequences. For a sequence to be retained, a match of at least six nucleotides to both a V gene segment and a J gene segment was required. Rearrangements were classified as productive when the CDR3 lacked stop codons and remained in frame with V and J, and all other rearrangements were classified as non-productive. CDR3 was defined by IMGT convention, running from the second conserved V-encoded cysteine to the conserved J-encoded phenylalanine. The earlier analysis of roughly 590 of the donors excluded any sequence lacking an unambiguous match to a single V gene segment. An earlier analysis of a few hundred of the donors called V segments functional above 56.7% productive rearrangements and segregating when the between-donor standard deviation exceeded 5%. To diagnose cytomegalovirus status from the catalog of TCR beta chain sequences, a statistical classification framework was built. A later analysis assigned V and J genes by comparing TCR nucleotide sequences with IMGT/GENE-DB human TR gene sequences. Using the TCRdist pipeline, a later analysis assigned CDR3 sequences along with most-parsimonious VDJ recombination scenarios. In a later analysis, each TCR beta chain was defined by its CDR3 amino acid sequence together with its V-gene family, and reads lacking a unique V-gene family were excluded. To address suspected cross-contamination and a sequencing artifact, a later analysis removed a few hundred highly shared, low-generation-probability nucleotide sequences. A later analysis calculated a clonal expansion index for each public chain from normalized within-repertoire ranks of inferred template counts. In a later analysis, generation probabilities were computed using a VDJ recombination model fitted to out-of-frame rearrangements, and the results were checked against IGoR. A later analysis scored TCR-TCR, TCR-HLA and TCR-CMV co-occurrence with hypergeometric tests, applying a repertoire-size bias correction to TCR pairs. To estimate false discovery rates, a later analysis permuted the HLA or CMV assignments 20 times. In a later analysis, co-occurring TCRs were grouped using DBSCAN, and TCRdist sequence similarity was added for clustering within HLA-allele-positive subsets. Repertoires with fewer than 30,000 or more than 120,000 public chains were left out of co-occurrence clustering, as were four to six repertoires with anomalous nucleotide sharing. In its TCRdb copy, this immuneACCESS table keeps in-frame sequences only and misses some clones. Where compared with another copy, unresolved V genes explain less than half of these, and the others have no known cause. V and J calls and clone size are copied from that table; D and trimming were computed from the DNA. This sample has 140,000 to 150,000 clones in its table, and 75% to 90% of those were observed once. 4.5% to 5.5% of the sample rests with the top ten.

The cohort consisted of hundreds of healthy bone marrow donors. All cohort members were sampled while nominally healthy, although unrecorded immune exposures were likely present. The donor was CMV seronegative and was included in the group of under 450 seronegative cohort members. Every donor gave a peripheral blood sample, and the peripheral blood mononuclear cells from that sample were used for TCR beta sequencing. The Qiagen DNeasy Blood Extraction Kit was used to extract genomic DNA from the blood cell samples. The sample comprised PBMCs. The source of this sequence is a man in his forties in good health and CMV-seronegative.

The DNA is TGTGCCAGCAGTATATCGGGAGAGGGCCAGAACACTGAAGCTTTCTTT. It is translated as CASSISGEGQNTEAFF. The V and J genes are TRBV2 and TRBJ1-1; the D segment cannot be called with confidence. V loses 5 bases, J loses 1 base, and the germline ends lie 17 bases apart. CDR1 and CDR2 were assigned from the germline V gene as SNHLY and FYNNEI. The CDR3 has 16 amino acids, counting the end cysteine and phenylalanine. The sequence is cut down to CDR3 DNA, 48 bases in frame from base 1.